Listed below are T cell receptor beta chains from one sample, sequenced in a study of blood T cell repertoires in COVID-19. Assay used: immunoSEQ multiplex PCR; TCRdb lists only in-frame clones, some missing. Of about 45,000 clones listed, 83% are singletons. Sequencing input: peripheral blood. The receptor source for this set is an elderly man in a cohort sampled during active COVID-19. CDR3s include the opening cysteine and the closing phenylalanine or tryptophan. Fields, in order: D gene, clone size, J gene, V gene, CDR3 DNA, CDR3 protein. The D gene is left open where the match is weak. The listing skips clone size in some rows; elsewhere it reads once, few, many or a size class.

d_call: NA
clone_size: NA
j_call: TRBJ2-3
v_call: TRBV2
cdr3_nt: TGTGCCAGCAGAGTACAGGCAACAGATACGCAGTATTTT
cdr3_aa: CASRVQATDTQYF

d_call: NA
clone_size: NA
j_call: TRBJ1-1
v_call: TRBV12-5
cdr3_nt: TGTGCTAGTGGTTTGGACCTCAGGGGCAACACTGAAGCTTTCTTT
cdr3_aa: CASGLDLRGNTEAFF

d_call: TRBD1
clone_size: NA
j_call: TRBJ2-7
v_call: TRBV12-3/TRBV12-4
cdr3_nt: TGTGCCAGCAGTTTAGAGGGGGCGAAATGGCAGTACTTC
cdr3_aa: CASSLEGAKWQYF

d_call: NA
clone_size: NA
j_call: TRBJ1-1
v_call: TRBV30
cdr3_nt: TGTGCCTGGAGTGCGGAGGTTGGCACTGAAGCTTTCTTT
cdr3_aa: CAWSAEVGTEAFF

d_call: TRBD1
clone_size: NA
j_call: TRBJ2-2
v_call: TRBV10-3
cdr3_nt: TGTGCCATCAGTGTCGACAGGGGGGTTACCGGGGAGCTGTTTTTT
cdr3_aa: CAISVDRGVTGELFF

d_call: NA
clone_size: NA
j_call: TRBJ2-7
v_call: TRBV11-2
cdr3_nt: TGTGCCAGCAGCTTAGTTTGGAGCTCCTACGAGCAGTACTTC
cdr3_aa: CASSLVWSSYEQYF

d_call: TRBD1
clone_size: once
j_call: TRBJ2-1
v_call: TRBV28
cdr3_nt: TGTGCCAGCAGACGGAGGGACAGGGTTAATGAGCAGTTCTTC
cdr3_aa: CASRRRDRVNEQFF

d_call: NA
clone_size: NA
j_call: TRBJ2-1
v_call: TRBV15
cdr3_nt: TGTGCCACCAGTAAGGACATGAGCTCCTACAATGAGCAGTTCTTC
cdr3_aa: CATSKDMSSYNEQFF

d_call: NA
clone_size: NA
j_call: TRBJ1-4
v_call: TRBV5-6
cdr3_nt: TGTGCCAGCAGCTTCAACGTAGCAACTAATGAAAAACTGTTTTTT
cdr3_aa: CASSFNVATNEKLFF

d_call: TRBD2
clone_size: NA
j_call: TRBJ2-4
v_call: TRBV6-5
cdr3_nt: TGTGCCAGCAGTTCGACTCCGGTCCTCGGGGGGGACATTCAGTACTTC
cdr3_aa: CASSSTPVLGGDIQYF

d_call: TRBD2
clone_size: NA
j_call: TRBJ2-1
v_call: TRBV19
cdr3_nt: TGTGCCAGTAGTATCTGGACTAGCGGAGCCTACAATGAGCAGTTCTTC
cdr3_aa: CASSIWTSGAYNEQFF

d_call: TRBD1
clone_size: NA
j_call: TRBJ2-1
v_call: TRBV11-2
cdr3_nt: TGTGCCAGCAGCCCACGGGACAGGGGGCCCAATGAGCAGTTCTTC
cdr3_aa: CASSPRDRGPNEQFF

d_call: NA
clone_size: NA
j_call: TRBJ2-3
v_call: TRBV9
cdr3_nt: TGTGCCAGCAGCCCCCAGGCTACAGATACGCAGTATTTT
cdr3_aa: CASSPQATDTQYF

d_call: TRBD1
clone_size: NA
j_call: TRBJ1-4
v_call: TRBV7-9
cdr3_nt: TGTGCCAGCAGCTACGGACAGGCTAATGAAAAACTGTTTTTT
cdr3_aa: CASSYGQANEKLFF

d_call: NA
clone_size: NA
j_call: TRBJ1-4
v_call: TRBV6-5
cdr3_nt: TGTGCCAGCAGCCCAGGGCCCCAGAGAGAAAAACTGTTTTTT
cdr3_aa: CASSPGPQREKLFF

d_call: NA
clone_size: NA
j_call: TRBJ1-3
v_call: TRBV5-6
cdr3_nt: TGTGCCAGCAGTGGGCAGGGCCAGGGTGGAAACACCATATATTTT
cdr3_aa: CASSGQGQGGNTIYF

d_call: NA
clone_size: NA
j_call: TRBJ1-6
v_call: TRBV19
cdr3_nt: TGTGCCAGCCGCCGAGGGGGGGTCACAGGGCGACGAAATTCACCCCTCCACTTT
cdr3_aa: CASRRGGVTGRRNSPLHF

d_call: TRBD2
clone_size: NA
j_call: TRBJ2-2
v_call: TRBV11-2
cdr3_nt: TGTGCCAGCAAGGGACTAGCGGGGGGTAACACCGGGGAGCTGTTTTTT
cdr3_aa: CASKGLAGGNTGELFF

d_call: TRBD2
clone_size: NA
j_call: TRBJ2-1
v_call: TRBV7-9
cdr3_nt: TGTGCCAGCAGCTCTACCCCTAGCGGGATAAGAGGGAACAATGAGCAGTTCTTC
cdr3_aa: CASSSTPSGIRGNNEQFF

d_call: NA
clone_size: NA
j_call: TRBJ1-4
v_call: TRBV5-1
cdr3_nt: TGCGCCAGCAGCTTGGGGGTAGAGGGCGAAAAACTGTTTTTT
cdr3_aa: CASSLGVEGEKLFF

d_call: TRBD1
clone_size: once
j_call: TRBJ2-2
v_call: TRBV7-7
cdr3_nt: TGTGCCAGCAGGGAACAGGGGTACACCGGGGAGCTGTTTTTT
cdr3_aa: CASREQGYTGELFF

d_call: TRBD1
clone_size: NA
j_call: TRBJ2-1
v_call: TRBV5-6
cdr3_nt: TGTGCCAGCAGCTTGGCCGGGACAGGGTTATACAATGAGCAGTTCTTC
cdr3_aa: CASSLAGTGLYNEQFF

d_call: TRBD2
clone_size: NA
j_call: TRBJ2-4
v_call: TRBV15
cdr3_nt: TGTGCCACCAGCGAGCGGGAGTGGAGAAACATTCAGTACTTC
cdr3_aa: CATSEREWRNIQYF